This T cell receptor (beta chain) stems from a study of blood T cell repertoires in COVID-19. Sequencing was performed with immunoSEQ multiplex PCR; in TCRdb, only in-frame clones are kept and a portion is missing. The sample contains 430,000 or so clones, 80% to 90% of which appear only once. This CDR3 has 13 residues. Trimming left V 5 bases short and J 10 bases short, with 15 bases between. CDR1 and CDR2 from the germline V gene are SGHVS and FQNEAQ. The receptor was derived from a young man with COVID-19, enrolled during active disease. V and J are TRBV7-8 and TRBJ2-1; possibly TRBD2 for D (5 bases). Sequencing used peripheral blood. The CDR3 region is CASSIGGSAEQFF. The CDR3 DNA sequence: TGTGCCAGCAGCATTGGTGGTAGCGCGGAGCAGTTCTTC. Using reference TRBV7-8 and TRBJ2-1 for the parts outside the CDR3, the full variable domain is GAGVSQSPRYKVAKRGQDVALRCDPISGHVSLFWYQQALGQGPEFLTYFQNEAQLDKSGLPSDRFFAERPEGSVSTLKIQRTQQEDSAVYLCASSIGGSAEQFFGPGTRLTVL.